This T cell receptor (beta chain) was identified in a study of glioma-infiltrating T cells after dendritic cell vaccination. V shed 1 base, J shed 2 bases, and the junction held 8 bases outside the gene matches. Germline CDR1 reads PRHDT; CDR2 reads FYEKMQ (reference sequence). This CDR3 has 17 residues. As for time point: after dendritic cell vaccination, including at tumor progression/relapse. PBMC sampling occurred before vaccination, two weeks after the third dose, and at progression. Amplification used 60 V beta primers and 13 J beta primers. The table came from immunoSEQ multiplex PCR; TCRdb's copy has only in-frame clones and leaves some out. Among about 46,000 clones listed, 75% to 90% were seen once.

The chain uses TRBV13 and TRBJ1-2; TRBD1 agrees at 9 bases. The source is a human donor with glioblastoma. Sequenced material: blood, taken after dendritic cell vaccination. CDR3 coding DNA: TGTGCCAGCAGCTTAGTAACAGGGGGCGATTACAACTATGGCTACACCTTC. This gives the protein CASSLVTGGDYNYGYTF.